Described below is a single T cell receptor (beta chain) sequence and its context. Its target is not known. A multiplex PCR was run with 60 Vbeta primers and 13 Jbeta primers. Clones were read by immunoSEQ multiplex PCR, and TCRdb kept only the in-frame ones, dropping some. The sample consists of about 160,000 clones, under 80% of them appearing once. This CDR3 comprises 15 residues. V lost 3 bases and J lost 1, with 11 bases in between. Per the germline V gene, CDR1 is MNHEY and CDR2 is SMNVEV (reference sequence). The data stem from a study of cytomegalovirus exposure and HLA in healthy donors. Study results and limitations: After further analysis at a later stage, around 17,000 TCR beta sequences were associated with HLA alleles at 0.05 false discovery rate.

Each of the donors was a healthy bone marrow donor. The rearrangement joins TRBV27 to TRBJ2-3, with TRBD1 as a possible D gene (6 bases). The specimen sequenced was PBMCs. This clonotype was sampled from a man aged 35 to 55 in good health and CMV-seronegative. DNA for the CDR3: TGTGCCAGCAGTTTCCCCAGGGGTGGCACAGATACGCAGTATTTT. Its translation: CASSFPRGGTDTQYF.